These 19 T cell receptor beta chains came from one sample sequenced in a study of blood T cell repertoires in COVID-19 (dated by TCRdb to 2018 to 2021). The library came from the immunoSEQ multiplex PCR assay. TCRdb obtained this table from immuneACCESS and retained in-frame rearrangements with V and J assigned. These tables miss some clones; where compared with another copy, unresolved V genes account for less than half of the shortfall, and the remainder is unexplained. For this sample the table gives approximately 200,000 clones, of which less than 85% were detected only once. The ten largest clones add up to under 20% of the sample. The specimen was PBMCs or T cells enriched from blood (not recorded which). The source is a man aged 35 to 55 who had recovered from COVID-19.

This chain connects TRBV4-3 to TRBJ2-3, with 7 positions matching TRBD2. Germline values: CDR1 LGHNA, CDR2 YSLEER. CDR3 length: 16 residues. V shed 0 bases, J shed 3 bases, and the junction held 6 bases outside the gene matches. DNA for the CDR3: TGCGCCAGCAGCCAAGATCACAGCGGGGTAACAGATACGCAGTATTTT. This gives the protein CASSQDHSGVTDTQYF.

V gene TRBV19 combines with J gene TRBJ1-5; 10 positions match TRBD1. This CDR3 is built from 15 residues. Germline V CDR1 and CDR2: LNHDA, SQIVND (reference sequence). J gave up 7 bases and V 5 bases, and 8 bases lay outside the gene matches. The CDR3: CASSFGQGVGQPQHF. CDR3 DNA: TGTGCCAGTAGTTTTGGACAGGGGGTTGGACAGCCCCAGCATTTT.

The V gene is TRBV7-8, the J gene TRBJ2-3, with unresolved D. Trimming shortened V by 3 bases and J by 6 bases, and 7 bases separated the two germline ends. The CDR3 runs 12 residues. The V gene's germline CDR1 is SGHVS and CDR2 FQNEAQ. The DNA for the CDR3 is TGTGCCAGCAGCTTTGAGTGGGATACGCAGTATTTT. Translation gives CASSFEWDTQYF.

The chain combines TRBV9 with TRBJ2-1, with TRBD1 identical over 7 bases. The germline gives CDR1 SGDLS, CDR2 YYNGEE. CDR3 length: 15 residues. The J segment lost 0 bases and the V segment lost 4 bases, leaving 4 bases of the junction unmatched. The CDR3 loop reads CASSSTGVSYNEQFF. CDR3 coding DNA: TGTGCCAGCAGCTCAACAGGGGTCTCCTACAATGAGCAGTTCTTC.

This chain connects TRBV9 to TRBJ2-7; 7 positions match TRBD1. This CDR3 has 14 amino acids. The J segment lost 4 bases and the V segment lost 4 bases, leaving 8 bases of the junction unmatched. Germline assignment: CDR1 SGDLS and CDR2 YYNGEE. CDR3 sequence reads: CASSTLGQEYEQYF. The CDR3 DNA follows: TGTGCCAGCAGCACCCTAGGACAGGAGTACGAGCAGTACTTC.

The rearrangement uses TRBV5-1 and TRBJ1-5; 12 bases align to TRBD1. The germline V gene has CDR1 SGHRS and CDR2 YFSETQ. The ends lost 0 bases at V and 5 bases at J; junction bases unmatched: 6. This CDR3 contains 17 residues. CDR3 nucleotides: TGCGCCAGCAGCTTGGCCCCGGGACAGGGGGCCTATCAGCCCCAGCATTTT. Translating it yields CASSLAPGQGAYQPQHF.

The CDR3 region has the DNA TGCGCCAGCAGCTTTCGGGACAGGGGTCCAGATACGCAGTATTTT. Amino acid sequence: CASSFRDRGPDTQYF. The V gene is TRBV4-3, the J gene TRBJ2-3; 10 nucleotides align to TRBD1. V lost 5 bases, J lost 4 bases, and 6 bases stayed unmatched. Germline V gene lookup returns CDR1 LGHNA and CDR2 YSLEER. The CDR3 has 15 residues.

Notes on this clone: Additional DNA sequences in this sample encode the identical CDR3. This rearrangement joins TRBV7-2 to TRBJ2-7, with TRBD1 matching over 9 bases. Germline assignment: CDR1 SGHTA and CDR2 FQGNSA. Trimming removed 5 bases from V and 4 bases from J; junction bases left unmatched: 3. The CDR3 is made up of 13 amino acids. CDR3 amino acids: CASSPGQGYEQYF. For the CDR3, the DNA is TGTGCCAGCAGCCCGGGACAGGGTTACGAGCAGTACTTC.

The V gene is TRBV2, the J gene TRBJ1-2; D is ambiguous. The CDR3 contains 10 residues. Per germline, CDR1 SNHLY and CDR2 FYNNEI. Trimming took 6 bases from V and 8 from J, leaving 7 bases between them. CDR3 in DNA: TGTGCCAGCAGCGAGAGAGGCTACACCTTC. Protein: CASSERGYTF.

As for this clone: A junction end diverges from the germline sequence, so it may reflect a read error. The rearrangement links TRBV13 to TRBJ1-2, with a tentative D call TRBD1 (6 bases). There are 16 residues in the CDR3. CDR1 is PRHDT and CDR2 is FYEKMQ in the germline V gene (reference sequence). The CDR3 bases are TGTGCCAGCAGCCTAGGAGCCGGGACAAGTTACTATGGCTACACCTTC. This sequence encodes CASSLGAGTSYYGYTF.

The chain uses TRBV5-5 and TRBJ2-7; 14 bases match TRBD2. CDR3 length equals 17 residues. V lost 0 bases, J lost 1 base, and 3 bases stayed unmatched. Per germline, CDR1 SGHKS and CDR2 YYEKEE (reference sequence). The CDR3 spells CASSLGLAGGLSYEQYF. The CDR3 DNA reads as TGTGCCAGCAGCTTGGGACTAGCGGGAGGGCTATCCTACGAGCAGTACTTC.

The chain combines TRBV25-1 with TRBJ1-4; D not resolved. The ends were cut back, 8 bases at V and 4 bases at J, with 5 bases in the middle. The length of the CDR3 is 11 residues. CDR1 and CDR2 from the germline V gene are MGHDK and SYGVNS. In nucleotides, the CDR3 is TGTGCCAGCCTTAATAATGAAAAACTGTTTTTT. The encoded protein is CASLNNEKLFF.

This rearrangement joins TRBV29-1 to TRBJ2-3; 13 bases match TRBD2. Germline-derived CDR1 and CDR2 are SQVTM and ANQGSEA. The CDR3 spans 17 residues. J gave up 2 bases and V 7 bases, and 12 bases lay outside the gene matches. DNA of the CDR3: TGCAGCGCGGAGGGACTAGCGGGACGACATAACACAGATACGCAGTATTTT. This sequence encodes CSAEGLAGRHNTDTQYF.

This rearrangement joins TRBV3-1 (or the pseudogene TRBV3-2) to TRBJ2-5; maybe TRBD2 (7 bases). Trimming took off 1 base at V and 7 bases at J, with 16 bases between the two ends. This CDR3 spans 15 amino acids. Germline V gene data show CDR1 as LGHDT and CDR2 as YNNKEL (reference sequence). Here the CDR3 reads CASSQGSRGARTQYF. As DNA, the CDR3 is TGTGCCAGCAGCCAAGGATCACGGGGGGCGAGGACCCAGTACTTC.

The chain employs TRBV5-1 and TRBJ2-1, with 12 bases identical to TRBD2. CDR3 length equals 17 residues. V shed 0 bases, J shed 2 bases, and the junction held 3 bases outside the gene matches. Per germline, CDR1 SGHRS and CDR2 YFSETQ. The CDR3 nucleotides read TGCGCCAGCAGCTTGGTCCTAGCGGGAGGGACCTACAATGAGCAGTTCTTC. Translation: CASSLVLAGGTYNEQFF.

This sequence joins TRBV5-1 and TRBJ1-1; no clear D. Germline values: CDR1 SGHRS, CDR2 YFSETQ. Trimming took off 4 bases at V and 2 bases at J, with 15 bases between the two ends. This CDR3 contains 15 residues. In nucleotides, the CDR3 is TGCGCCAGCAGCCCGTGGAGCGTACAAAACACTGAAGCTTTCTTT. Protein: CASSPWSVQNTEAFF.

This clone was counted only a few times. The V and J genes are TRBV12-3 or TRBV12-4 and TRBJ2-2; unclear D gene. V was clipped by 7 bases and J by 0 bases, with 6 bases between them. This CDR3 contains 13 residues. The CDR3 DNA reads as TGTGCCAGCACCCGAGCGAACACCGGGGAGCTGTTTTTT. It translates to CASTRANTGELFF.

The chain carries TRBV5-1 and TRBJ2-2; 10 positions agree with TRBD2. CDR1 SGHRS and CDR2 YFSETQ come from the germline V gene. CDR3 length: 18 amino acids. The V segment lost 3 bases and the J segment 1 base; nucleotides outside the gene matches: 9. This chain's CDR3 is CASSSPATSGLNTGELFF. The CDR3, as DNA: TGCGCCAGCAGCTCCCCCGCGACTAGCGGGTTGAACACCGGGGAGCTGTTTTTT.

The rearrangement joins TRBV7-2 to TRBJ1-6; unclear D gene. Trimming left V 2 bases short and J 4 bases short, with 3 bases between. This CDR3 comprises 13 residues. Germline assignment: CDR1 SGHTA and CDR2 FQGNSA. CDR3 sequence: CASSLQYNSPLHF. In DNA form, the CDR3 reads TGTGCCAGCAGCTTACAGTATAATTCACCCCTCCACTTT.